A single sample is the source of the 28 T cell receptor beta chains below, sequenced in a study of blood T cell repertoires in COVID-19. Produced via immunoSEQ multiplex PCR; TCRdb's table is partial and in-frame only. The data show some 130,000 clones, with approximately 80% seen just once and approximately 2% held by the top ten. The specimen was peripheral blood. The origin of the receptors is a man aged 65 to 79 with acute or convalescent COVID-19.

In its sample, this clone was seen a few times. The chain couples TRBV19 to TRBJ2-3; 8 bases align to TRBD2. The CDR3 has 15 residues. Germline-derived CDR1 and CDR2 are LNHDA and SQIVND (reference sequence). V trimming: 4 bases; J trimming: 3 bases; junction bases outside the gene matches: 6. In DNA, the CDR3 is TGTGCCAGTAGTAGGGGCGGGGGGCTAACAGATACGCAGTATTTT. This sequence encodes CASSRGGGLTDTQYF.

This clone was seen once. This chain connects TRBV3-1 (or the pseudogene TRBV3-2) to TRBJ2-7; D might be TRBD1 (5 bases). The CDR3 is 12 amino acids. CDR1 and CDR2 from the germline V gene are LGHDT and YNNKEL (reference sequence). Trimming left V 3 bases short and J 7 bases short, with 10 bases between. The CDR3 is CASSHLGQEQYF. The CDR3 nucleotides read TGTGCCAGCAGCCACCTAGGACAAGAGCAGTACTTC.

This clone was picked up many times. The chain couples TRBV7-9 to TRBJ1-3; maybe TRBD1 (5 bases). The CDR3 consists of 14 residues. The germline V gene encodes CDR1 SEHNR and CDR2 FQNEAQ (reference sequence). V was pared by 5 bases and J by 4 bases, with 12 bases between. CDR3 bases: TGTGCCAGCAGCCCCGTGGGGCCCGGAAACACCATATATTTT. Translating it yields CASSPVGPGNTIYF.

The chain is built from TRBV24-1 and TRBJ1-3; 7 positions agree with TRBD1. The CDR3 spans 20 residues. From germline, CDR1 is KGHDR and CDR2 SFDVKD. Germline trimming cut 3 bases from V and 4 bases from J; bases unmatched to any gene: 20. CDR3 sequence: CATSDVDRDSQWWMGNTIYF. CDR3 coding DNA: TGTGCCACCAGTGATGTAGACAGGGATTCTCAATGGTGGATGGGAAACACCATATATTTT.

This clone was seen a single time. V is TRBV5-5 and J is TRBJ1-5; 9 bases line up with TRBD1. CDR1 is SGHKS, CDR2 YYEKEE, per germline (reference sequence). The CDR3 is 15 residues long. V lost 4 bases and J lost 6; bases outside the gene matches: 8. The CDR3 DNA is TGTGCCAGCAGCCCCGGGACAGGGCTGGGTCAGCCCCAGCATTTT. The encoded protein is CASSPGTGLGQPQHF.

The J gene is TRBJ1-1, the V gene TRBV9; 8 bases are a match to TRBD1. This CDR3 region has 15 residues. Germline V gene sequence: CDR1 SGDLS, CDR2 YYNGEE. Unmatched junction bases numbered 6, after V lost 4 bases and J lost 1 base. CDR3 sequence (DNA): TGTGCCAGCAGCCCGGAACAGGGGGAGAACACTGAAGCTTTCTTT. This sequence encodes CASSPEQGENTEAFF.

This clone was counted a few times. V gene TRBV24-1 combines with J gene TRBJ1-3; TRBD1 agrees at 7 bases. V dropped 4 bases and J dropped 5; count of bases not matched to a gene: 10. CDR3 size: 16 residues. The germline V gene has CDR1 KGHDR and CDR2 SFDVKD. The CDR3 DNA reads TGTGCCACCAGTGACCCTCCTACAGGGGCCAGAAACACCATATATTTT. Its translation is CATSDPPTGARNTIYF.

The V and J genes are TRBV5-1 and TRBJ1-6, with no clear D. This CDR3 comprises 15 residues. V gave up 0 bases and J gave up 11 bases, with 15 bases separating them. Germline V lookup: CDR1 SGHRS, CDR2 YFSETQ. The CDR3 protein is CASSLDPGYNAPLHF. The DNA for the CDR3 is TGCGCCAGCAGCTTGGATCCAGGTTATAACGCACCCCTCCACTTT.

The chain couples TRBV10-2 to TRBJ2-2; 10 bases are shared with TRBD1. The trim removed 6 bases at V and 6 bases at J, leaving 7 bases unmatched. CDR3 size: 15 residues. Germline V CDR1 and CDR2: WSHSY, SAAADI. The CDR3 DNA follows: TGCGCCAGCAGGGATTGGGACAGGGGAGCCGGGGAGCTGTTTTTT. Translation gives CASRDWDRGAGELFF.

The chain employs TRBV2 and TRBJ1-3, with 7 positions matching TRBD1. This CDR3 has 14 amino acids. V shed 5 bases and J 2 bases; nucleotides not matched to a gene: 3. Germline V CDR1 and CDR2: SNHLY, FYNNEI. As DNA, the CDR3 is TGTGCCAGCAGTCTGGGACAGACTGGAAACACCATATATTTT. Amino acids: CASSLGQTGNTIYF.

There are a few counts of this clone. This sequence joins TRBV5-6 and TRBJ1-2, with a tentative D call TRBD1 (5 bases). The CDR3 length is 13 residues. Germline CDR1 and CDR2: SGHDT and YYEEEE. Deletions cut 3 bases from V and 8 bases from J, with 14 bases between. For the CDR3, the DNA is TGTGCCAGCAGCTCACACCAACGGGGGGGCTACACCTTC. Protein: CASSSHQRGGYTF.

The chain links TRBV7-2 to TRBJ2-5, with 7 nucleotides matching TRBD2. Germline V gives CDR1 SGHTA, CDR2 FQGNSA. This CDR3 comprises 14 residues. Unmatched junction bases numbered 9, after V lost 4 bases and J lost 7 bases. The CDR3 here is CASSWAGVLGTQYF. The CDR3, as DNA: TGTGCCAGCAGCTGGGCGGGGGTATTAGGGACCCAGTACTTC.

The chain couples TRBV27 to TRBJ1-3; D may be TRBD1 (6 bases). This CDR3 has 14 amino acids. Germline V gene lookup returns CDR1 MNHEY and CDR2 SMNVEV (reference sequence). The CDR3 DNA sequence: TGTGTTTCCGGCCGAGGGGGCTCTGGAAACACCATATATTTT. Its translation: CVSGRGGSGNTIYF.

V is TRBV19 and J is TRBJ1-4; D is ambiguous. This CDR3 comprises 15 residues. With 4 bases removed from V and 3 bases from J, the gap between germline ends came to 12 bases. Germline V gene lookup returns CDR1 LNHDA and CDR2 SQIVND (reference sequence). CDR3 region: CASSTYAGANEKLFF. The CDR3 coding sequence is TGTGCCAGTAGTACCTATGCCGGGGCTAATGAAAAACTGTTTTTT.

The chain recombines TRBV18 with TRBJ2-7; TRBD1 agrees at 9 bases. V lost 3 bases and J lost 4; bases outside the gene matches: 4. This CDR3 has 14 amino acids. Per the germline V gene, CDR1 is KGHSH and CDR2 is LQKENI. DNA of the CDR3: TGTGCCAGCTCACCTCGCGGGACAGGGTACGAGCAGTACTTC. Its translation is CASSPRGTGYEQYF. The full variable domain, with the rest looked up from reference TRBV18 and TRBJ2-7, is NAGVMQNPRHLVRRRGQEARLRCSPMKGHSHVYWYRQLPEEGLKFMVYLQKENIIDESGMPKERFSAEFPKEGPSILRIQQVVRGDSAAYFCASSPRGTGYEQYFGPGTRLTVT.

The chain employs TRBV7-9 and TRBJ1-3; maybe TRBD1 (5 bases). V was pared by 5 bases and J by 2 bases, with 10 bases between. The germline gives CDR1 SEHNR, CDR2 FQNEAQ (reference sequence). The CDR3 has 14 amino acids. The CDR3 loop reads CASSQGFTGNTIYF. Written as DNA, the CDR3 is TGTGCCAGCAGCCAGGGTTTTACTGGAAACACCATATATTTT. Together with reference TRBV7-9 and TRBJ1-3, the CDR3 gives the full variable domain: DTGVSQNPRHKITKRGQNVTFRCDPISEHNRLYWYRQTLGQGPEFLTYFQNEAQLEKSRLLSDRFSAERPKGSFSTLEIQRTEQGDSAMYLCASSQGFTGNTIYFGEGSWLTVV.

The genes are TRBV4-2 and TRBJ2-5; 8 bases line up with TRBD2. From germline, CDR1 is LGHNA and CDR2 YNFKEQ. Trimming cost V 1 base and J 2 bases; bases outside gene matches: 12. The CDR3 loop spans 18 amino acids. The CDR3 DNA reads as TGTGCCAGCAGCCAAGGCCGGGGGGGCCGAGTAGAACAAGAGACCCAGTACTTC. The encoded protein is CASSQGRGGRVEQETQYF.

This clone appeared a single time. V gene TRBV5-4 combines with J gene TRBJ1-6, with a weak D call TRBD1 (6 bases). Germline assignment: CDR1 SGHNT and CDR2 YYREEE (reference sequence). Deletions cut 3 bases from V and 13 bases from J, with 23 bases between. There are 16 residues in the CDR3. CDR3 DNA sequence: TGTGCCAGCAGCTCGACAACAGGGCAGGGGAAGTGGCCCCTCCACTTT. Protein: CASSSTTGQGKWPLHF.

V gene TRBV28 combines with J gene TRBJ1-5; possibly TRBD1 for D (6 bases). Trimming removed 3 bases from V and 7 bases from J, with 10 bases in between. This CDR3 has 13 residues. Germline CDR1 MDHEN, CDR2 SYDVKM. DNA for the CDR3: TGTGCCAGCAGTTTGGTACAGGGCCAGCCCCAGCATTTT. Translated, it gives CASSLVQGQPQHF.

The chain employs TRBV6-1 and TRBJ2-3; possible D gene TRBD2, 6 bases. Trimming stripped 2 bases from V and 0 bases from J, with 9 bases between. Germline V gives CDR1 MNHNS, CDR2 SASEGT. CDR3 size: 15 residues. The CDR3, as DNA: TGTGCCAGCAGTGAACCGGGGGTTAGCACAGATACGCAGTATTTT. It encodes CASSEPGVSTDTQYF.

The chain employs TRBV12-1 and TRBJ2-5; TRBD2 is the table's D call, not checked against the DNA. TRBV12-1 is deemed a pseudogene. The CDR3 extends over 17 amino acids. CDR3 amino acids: CASSFGLWEGDQQTQYF. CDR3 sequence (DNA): TGTGCCAGCAGCTTTGGACTTTGGGAGGGGGACCAGCAGACCCAGTACTTC.

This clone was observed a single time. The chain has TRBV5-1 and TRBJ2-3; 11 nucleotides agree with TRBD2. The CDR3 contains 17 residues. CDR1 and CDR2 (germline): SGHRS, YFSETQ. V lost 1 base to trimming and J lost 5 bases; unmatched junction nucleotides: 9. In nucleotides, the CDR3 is TGCGCCAGCAGCTTGTCTTTAGCGGGGGGGCCGCAAGATACGCAGTATTTT. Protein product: CASSLSLAGGPQDTQYF.

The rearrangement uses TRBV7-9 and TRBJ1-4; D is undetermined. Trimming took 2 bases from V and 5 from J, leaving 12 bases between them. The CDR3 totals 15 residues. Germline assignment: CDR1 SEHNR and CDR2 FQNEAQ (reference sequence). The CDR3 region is CASSLSGSPNEKLFF. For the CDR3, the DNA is TGTGCCAGCAGCTTATCCGGGTCCCCAAATGAAAAACTGTTTTTT.

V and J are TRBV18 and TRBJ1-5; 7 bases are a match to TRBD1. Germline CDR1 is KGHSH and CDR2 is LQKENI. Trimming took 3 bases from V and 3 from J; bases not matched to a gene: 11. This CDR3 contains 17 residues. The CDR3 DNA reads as TGTGCCAGCTCACCCGGAGGGCAGGGGGTAACCAATCAGCCCCAGCATTTT. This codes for CASSPGGQGVTNQPQHF.

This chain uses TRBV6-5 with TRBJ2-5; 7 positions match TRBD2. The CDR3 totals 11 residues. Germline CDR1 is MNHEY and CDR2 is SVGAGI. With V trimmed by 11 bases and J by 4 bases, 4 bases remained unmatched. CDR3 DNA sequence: TGTGCCCAGGGCGGGAGAGAGACCCAGTACTTC. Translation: CAQGGRETQYF.

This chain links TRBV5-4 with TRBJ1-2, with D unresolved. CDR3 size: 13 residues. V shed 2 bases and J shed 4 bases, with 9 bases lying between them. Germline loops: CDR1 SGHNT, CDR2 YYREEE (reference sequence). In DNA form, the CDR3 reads TGTGCCAGCAGCTTATCACAGACCTATGGCTACACCTTC. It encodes CASSLSQTYGYTF.

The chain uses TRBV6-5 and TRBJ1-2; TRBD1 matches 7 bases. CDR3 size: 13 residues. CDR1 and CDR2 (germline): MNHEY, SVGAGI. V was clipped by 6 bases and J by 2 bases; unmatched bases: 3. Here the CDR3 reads CASRMTGNYGYTF. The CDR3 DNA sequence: TGTGCCAGCAGAATGACAGGGAACTATGGCTACACCTTC.

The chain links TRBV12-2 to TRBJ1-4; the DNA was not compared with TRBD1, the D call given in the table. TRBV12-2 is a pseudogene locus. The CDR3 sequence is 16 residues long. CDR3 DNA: TGTGCAAGTCGCTCGACGAGGACAGTTCGGACTGAAAAACTGTTTTTT. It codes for CASRSTRTVRTEKLFF.